These T cell receptor beta chains were read from a single sample in a study of blood T cell repertoires in COVID-19. Repertoires were generated with immunoSEQ multiplex PCR, while TCRdb's copy carries only in-frame clones and drops some. Among approximately 220,000 clones, around 84% were seen once, and the ten largest hold 4.4%. The sample consisted of peripheral blood. The receptors were gathered from a middle-aged man with acute or convalescent COVID-19. CDR3s include the opening cysteine and the closing phenylalanine or tryptophan. D genes are given only for firm matches.

V gene	J gene	D gene	CDR3 protein
TRBV19	TRBJ1-6	NA	CASSPQTGGSPLHF
TRBV5-1	TRBJ1-6	NA	CASKPGRDYSPLHF
TRBV15	TRBJ1-6	NA	CATSRDRVVNSPLHF
TRBV7-6	TRBJ2-1	NA	CASSLGIAIDSEQFF
TRBV10-3	TRBJ1-5	TRBD1	CAISGQGGSNQPQHF
TRBV6-1	TRBJ1-5	TRBD1	CASSEGGQGSQPQHF
TRBV6-5	TRBJ1-1	TRBD1	CASSATGRTEAFF
TRBV29-1	TRBJ1-2	TRBD1	CSVEGDRVDGYTF
TRBV11-1	TRBJ2-2	TRBD2	CASSPPERGKTGELFF
TRBV6-5	TRBJ2-1	NA	CASNLYNEQFF
TRBV7-8	TRBJ2-2	NA	CASSLNGMDTGELFF
TRBV4-1	TRBJ2-7	TRBD2	CASSQGLAGRVEQYF
TRBV5-6	TRBJ2-3	NA	CASSLDSTDTQYF
TRBV30	TRBJ1-4	TRBD1	CALGQGANEKLFF
TRBV14	TRBJ1-2	NA	CASSQTGTRTNYGYTF
TRBV28	TRBJ1-2	NA	CASSLQRANNYGYTF
TRBV6-6	TRBJ1-3	TRBD1	CASSYSTGGHQNTIYF
TRBV6-6	TRBJ2-7	NA	CASSQGNEQYF
TRBV15	TRBJ2-2	NA	CATSELNTGELFF
TRBV30	TRBJ1-5	NA	CAWSDVLVNQPQHF
TRBV5-4	TRBJ1-1	NA	CASSRRTENTEAFF
TRBV30	TRBJ2-5	TRBD2	CAWSPTSGVGETQYF
TRBV5-6	TRBJ1-2	NA	CASSYKVQGLSIGYTF
TRBV5-6	TRBJ1-1	NA	CASIPRGGGHTEAFF
TRBV5-1	TRBJ1-2	NA	CASSLEGRGYGYTF
TRBV7-8	TRBJ1-2	TRBD1	CASSSGQGRVGYTF
TRBV5-4	TRBJ2-5	NA	CASSLDSLLQYF
TRBV6-5	TRBJ1-2	TRBD1	CASSYQGTGGWDGYTF
TRBV11-2	TRBJ1-1	TRBD1	CASSFGEWTGETEAFF
TRBV5-1	TRBJ2-7	TRBD2	CASSSRPWVAGNEQYF
TRBV5-1	TRBJ2-7	TRBD1	CASGPGTGVSYEQYF
TRBV7-8	TRBJ1-3	NA	CASSPPSGGASGNTIYF
TRBV11-1	TRBJ1-6	NA	CASSRDSSSYNSPLHF
TRBV7-9	TRBJ1-2	TRBD1	CASSLGTGTDKGGYTF
TRBV5-1	TRBJ1-3	NA	CASSSTGPRGNTIYF
TRBV6-1	TRBJ2-5	TRBD2	CASSERRGGQETQYF
TRBV5-1	TRBJ1-1	NA	CASSLGGFTEAFF
TRBV3-1/TRBV3-2	TRBJ2-7	TRBD2	CASTLGTSGGAHEQYF
TRBV7-9	TRBJ2-3	TRBD1	CASSGQGYGTDTQYF
TRBV11-2	TRBJ1-1	TRBD1	CASSLDGWGQGAAKAFF
TRBV12-3/TRBV12-4	TRBJ2-2	TRBD1	CASNRGLGELFF
TRBV6-1	TRBJ1-4	TRBD1	CASSETLRQGIEKLFF
TRBV11-2	TRBJ1-6	NA	CASSRSRGSYNSPLHF
TRBV6-5	TRBJ2-5	NA	CASSYSTDRPETQYF
TRBV7-2	TRBJ1-2	NA	CASSSPGLLPGYTF
TRBV30	TRBJ1-2	NA	CAWSLGYGYTF
TRBV29-1	TRBJ2-7	NA	CSVEDGTDSTVEQYF
TRBV20-1	TRBJ2-1	NA	CSAGTSNEQFF
TRBV6-6	TRBJ1-5	NA	CASSQLVGRGASPAQHF
TRBV30	TRBJ1-5	NA	CAWSPTRGEYSNQPQHF
TRBV3-1/TRBV3-2	TRBJ2-3	NA	CASRGTSTDTQYF
TRBV5-1	TRBJ1-6	TRBD1	CASSRRGGHNNSPLHF
TRBV6-5	TRBJ1-1	TRBD1	CASQPGQGPNTEAFF